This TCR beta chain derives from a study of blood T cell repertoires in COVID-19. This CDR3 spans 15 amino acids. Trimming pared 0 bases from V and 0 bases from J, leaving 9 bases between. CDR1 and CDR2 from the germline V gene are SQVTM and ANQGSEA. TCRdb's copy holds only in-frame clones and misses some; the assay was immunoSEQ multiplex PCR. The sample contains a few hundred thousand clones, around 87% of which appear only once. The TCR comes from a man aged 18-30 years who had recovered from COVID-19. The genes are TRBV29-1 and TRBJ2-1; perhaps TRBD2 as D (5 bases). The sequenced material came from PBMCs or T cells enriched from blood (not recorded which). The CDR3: CSVEDLSGSYNEQFF. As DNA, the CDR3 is TGCAGCGTTGAAGATTTGAGCGGCTCCTACAATGAGCAGTTCTTC.